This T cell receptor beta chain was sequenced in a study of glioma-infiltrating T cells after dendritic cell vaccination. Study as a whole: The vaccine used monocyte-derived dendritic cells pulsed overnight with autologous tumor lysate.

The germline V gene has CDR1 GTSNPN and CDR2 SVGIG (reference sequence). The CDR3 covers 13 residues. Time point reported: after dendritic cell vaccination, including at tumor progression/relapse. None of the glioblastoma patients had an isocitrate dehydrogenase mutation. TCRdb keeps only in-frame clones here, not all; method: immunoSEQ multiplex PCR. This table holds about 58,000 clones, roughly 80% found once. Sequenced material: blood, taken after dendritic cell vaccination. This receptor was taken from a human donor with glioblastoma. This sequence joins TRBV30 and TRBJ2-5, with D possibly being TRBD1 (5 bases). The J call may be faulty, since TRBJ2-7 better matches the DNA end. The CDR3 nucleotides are TGTGCCTGGAGTCGCGGACACGCCTACGAGCAGTACTTC. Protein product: CAWSRGHAYEQYF.